A selection of T cell receptor beta chains follows, all from one sample in a study of CD8+ T cells in alopecia areata. Sequencing used immunoSEQ multiplex PCR; TCRdb keeps in-frame clones, though not all of them. The sample includes around 190,000 clones, around three fifths of them seen just once. Source material: CD8+ T cells sorted from blood. The receptors stem from a human donor in good health. CDR3s include the opening cysteine and the closing phenylalanine or tryptophan. D genes are given only for firm matches. Not all rows give a size; the values are once, few, many and, for expanded clones, a class.

J,size,D,V,CDR3,DNA
TRBJ2-7,few,.,TRBV30,CAWSYPTPPVKYAYEQYF,TGTGCCTGGAGTTATCCTACCCCTCCAGTGAAGTACGCCTACGAGCAGTACTTC
TRBJ2-1,.,TRBD1,TRBV27,CASSPKQGYNEQFF,TGTGCCAGCAGTCCAAAACAGGGGTACAATGAGCAGTTCTTC
TRBJ2-1,.,TRBD2,TRBV29-1,CSDGASGGTHNEQFF,TGCAGCGACGGCGCTAGCGGGGGGACCCACAATGAGCAGTTCTTC
TRBJ1-6,.,.,TRBV21-1,CASTIRDGGSYNSPLHF,TGTGCCAGCACTATACGGGACGGGGGCTCCTATAATTCACCCCTCCACTTT
TRBJ2-7,few,.,TRBV13,CASGGEGQPYEQYF,TGTGCCAGCGGAGGTGAGGGCCAGCCCTACGAGCAGTACTTC
TRBJ2-3,few,.,TRBV5-1,CASSLAEAGTTDTQYF,TGCGCCAGCAGCTTGGCCGAGGCAGGGACCACAGATACGCAGTATTTT
TRBJ1-1,few,.,TRBV27,CASSLSSPVTEAFF,TGTGCCAGCAGTTTATCTTCCCCGGTCACTGAAGCTTTCTTT
TRBJ2-5,.,TRBD1,TRBV30,CAWSVRQGIEETQYF,TGTGCCTGGAGTGTTAGACAGGGGATTGAAGAGACCCAGTACTTC
TRBJ2-5,.,.,TRBV7-8,CASSFVLGGDPQETQYF,TGTGCCAGCAGCTTCGTCCTAGGGGGTGACCCTCAAGAGACCCAGTACTTC
TRBJ2-7,.,.,TRBV4-1,CASSQEGGTGRSYEQYF,TGCGCCAGCAGCCAAGAAGGGGGAACAGGTCGGTCCTACGAGCAGTACTTC
TRBJ2-2,.,.,TRBV18,CASSPTGTADTGELFF,TGTGCCAGCTCACCAACCGGGACGGCGGACACCGGGGAGCTGTTTTTT
TRBJ1-2,.,.,TRBV7-9,CASRERDLHSYGYTF,TGTGCCAGCAGAGAACGCGACCTTCATTCCTATGGCTACACCTTC
TRBJ2-5,.,TRBD1,TRBV27,CASSPRDRGRGETQYF,TGTGCCAGCAGTCCCCGGGACAGGGGGCGGGGAGAGACCCAGTACTTC
TRBJ2-1,few,TRBD2,TRBV29-1,CSVCSGGESYNEQFF,TGCAGCGTTTGTAGCGGGGGGGAGTCCTACAATGAGCAGTTCTTC
TRBJ2-7,.,TRBD2,TRBV13,CASSLRTSGGYGEQYF,TGTGCCAGCAGCTTAAGGACTAGCGGGGGCTATGGGGAGCAGTACTTC
TRBJ1-2,.,.,TRBV27,CASKLGAEVGYTF,TGTGCCAGCAAATTGGGGGCTGAAGTTGGCTACACCTTC
TRBJ1-5,medium-sized,.,TRBV19,CASSMWEGQPQHF,TGTGCCAGTAGTATGTGGGAAGGTCAGCCCCAGCATTTT
TRBJ2-6,.,.,TRBV9,CASRARSGANVLTF,TGTGCCAGCAGGGCGAGGTCCGGGGCCAACGTCCTGACTTTC
TRBJ2-2,.,.,TRBV6-5,CASSYGAMWAGELFF,TGTGCCAGCAGTTACGGGGCCATGTGGGCCGGGGAGCTGTTTTTT
TRBJ2-7,few,TRBD1,TRBV18,CASSPKGAGYEQYF,TGTGCCAGCTCACCGAAGGGGGCTGGCTACGAGCAGTACTTC
TRBJ2-7,.,.,TRBV5-1,CASSLAGEIYEQYF,TGCGCCAGCAGCTTGGCCGGGGAGATTTACGAGCAGTACTTC
TRBJ2-7,.,.,TRBV6-1,CASGSNAYYEQYF,TGTGCCAGCGGATCGAACGCTTACTACGAGCAGTACTTC
TRBJ1-2,.,.,TRBV19,CASSAYGYTF,TGTGCCAGTAGTGCGTATGGCTACACCTTC
TRBJ1-2,.,.,TRBV7-9,CASSTGTAKGYGYTF,TGTGCCAGCAGCACTGGGACTGCTAAAGGCTATGGCTACACCTTC
TRBJ2-5,few,.,TRBV29-1,CSVRTYQETQYF,TGCAGCGTTCGGACGTACCAAGAGACCCAGTACTTC
TRBJ1-2,few,.,TRBV5-6,CASRPTGNYGYTF,TGTGCCAGCAGACCCACAGGAAACTATGGCTACACCTTC
TRBJ2-5,.,TRBD1,TRBV25-1,CASSPGTDETQYF,TGTGCCAGCAGCCCCGGGACAGATGAGACCCAGTACTTC
TRBJ1-5,.,.,TRBV5-1,CASSLGGFGDQPQHF,TGCGCCAGCAGCCTTGGCGGTTTTGGGGATCAGCCCCAGCATTTT
TRBJ1-2,few,.,TRBV5-6,CASSLGQNNYGYTF,TGTGCCAGCAGCTTGGGGCAGAATAACTATGGCTACACCTTC
TRBJ2-1,.,.,TRBV19,CASVPVGGALNEQFF,TGTGCCAGTGTCCCGGTGGGGGGCGCTTTGAATGAGCAGTTCTTC
TRBJ1-4,.,TRBD1,TRBV5-5,CASSLFLRQGTNEKLFF,TGTGCCAGCAGCTTATTTCTCCGACAGGGGACTAATGAAAAACTGTTTTTT
TRBJ2-2,few,.,TRBV7-9,CASSLGTGELFF,TGTGCCAGCAGCCTGGGCACCGGGGAGCTGTTTTTT
TRBJ1-1,.,.,TRBV7-6,CASSSPPAGGVTEAFF,TGTGCCAGCAGCTCCCCTCCCGCTGGAGGGGTGACTGAAGCTTTCTTT
TRBJ2-7,.,TRBD1,TRBV11-2,CASSLGTGYEQYF,TGTGCCAGCAGCTTGGGGACAGGCTACGAGCAGTACTTC
TRBJ2-7,.,.,TRBV6-5,CASRGEGGYEQYF,TGTGCCAGCAGGGGGGAAGGAGGCTACGAGCAGTACTTC
TRBJ2-5,.,.,TRBV9,CASSVASGHQETQYF,TGTGCCAGCAGCGTAGCTTCAGGTCACCAAGAGACCCAGTACTTC